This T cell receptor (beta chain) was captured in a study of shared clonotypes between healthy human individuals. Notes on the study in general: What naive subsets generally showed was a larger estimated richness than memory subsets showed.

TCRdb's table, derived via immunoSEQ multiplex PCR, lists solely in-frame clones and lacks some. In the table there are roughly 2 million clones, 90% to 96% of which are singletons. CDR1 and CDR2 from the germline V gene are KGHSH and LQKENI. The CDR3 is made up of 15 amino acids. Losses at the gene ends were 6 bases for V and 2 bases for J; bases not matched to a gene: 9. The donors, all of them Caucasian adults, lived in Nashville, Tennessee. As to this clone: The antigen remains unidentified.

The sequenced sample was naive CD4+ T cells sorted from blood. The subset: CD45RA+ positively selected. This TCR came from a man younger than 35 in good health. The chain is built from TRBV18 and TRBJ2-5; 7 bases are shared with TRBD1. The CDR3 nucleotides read TGTGCCAGCTCCCGCCAATCGGGACAGCAAGAGACCCAGTACTTC. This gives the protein CASSRQSGQQETQYF.